Presented here are 21 T cell receptor beta chains from one specimen sequenced in a study of human T cells and chemical hapten exposure. TCRdb analysed the RACE reads with MiXCR anew, one entry per CDR3 protein. The table records a few hundred thousand distinct CDR3 sequences, around 5% of them present only once. Time point specified: patch test 1, 2 weeks after DPC sensitization. Regarding treatment: therapeutic diphenylcyclopropenone sensitization with weekly scalp DPC. The sample here was whole blood, taken in connection with sensitization to the hapten diphenylcyclopropenone (DPC). The receptors here all came from a woman aged 45-65 years with alopecia areata. Some clones in this sample may be carry-over from other donors' samples.

Ten or more counts support this clonotype. The gene calls are TRBV5-4 and TRBJ2-1, with 9 bases matching TRBD1. Germline-derived CDR1 and CDR2 are SGHNT and YYREEE (reference sequence). Losses at the gene ends were 3 bases for V and 8 bases for J; bases not matched to a gene: 6. The CDR3 runs 14 residues. The CDR3: CASSSGQGSDEQFF. DNA for the CDR3: TGTGCCAGCAGCTCGGGACAGGGTAGTGATGAGCAGTTCTTC. Filled out from reference TRBV5-4 and TRBJ2-1, the complete variable domain reads ETGVTQSPTHLIKTRGQQVTLRCSSQSGHNTVSWYQQALGQGPQFIFQYYREEENGRGNFPPRFSGLQFPNYSSELNVNALELDDSALYLCASSSGQGSDEQFFGPGTRLTVL.

This clonotype occurred many times. The V gene is TRBV7-2, the J gene TRBJ2-1; D remains unclear. Germline V gives CDR1 SGHTA, CDR2 FQGNSA. V lost 7 bases and J 4 bases, leaving 5 bases between the germline ends. The CDR3 is made up of 11 amino acids. Here the CDR3 reads CASNDYNEQFF. CDR3 sequence (DNA): TGTGCCAGCAACGATTACAATGAGCAGTTCTTC.

There are many counts of this clonotype. V and J are TRBV6-5 and TRBJ2-7; D may be TRBD2 (5 bases). Per the germline V gene, CDR1 is MNHEY and CDR2 is SVGAGI. Trimming cost V 3 bases and J 2 bases, with 11 bases left between them. This CDR3 has 14 amino acids. The CDR3 bases are TGTGCCAGCAGTTATTCCCGGGATACCTACGAGCAGTACTTC. Translating it yields CASSYSRDTYEQYF.

This clonotype was seen only a few times. The V and J genes are TRBV15 and TRBJ2-7; D might be TRBD1 (5 bases). CDR3 length: 13 residues. In germline, CDR1 is LNHNV, CDR2 YYDKDF (reference sequence). V shed 5 bases and J shed 2 bases, with 10 bases lying between them. CDR3 protein: CATSPGRAYEQYF. CDR3 bases: TGTGCCACCAGCCCGGGCAGGGCCTACGAGCAGTACTTC.

This clonotype was observed many times. This chain connects TRBV24-1 to TRBJ2-1; 13 bases are shared with TRBD2. The junction had 8 bases not matched to a gene; V was cut back by 10 bases and J by 9 bases. The germline CDR1 and CDR2 sequences are KGHDR and SFDVKD. The CDR3 contains 14 residues. CDR3 sequence reads: CATEGLAGVGEQFF. CDR3 DNA sequence: TGTGCCACAGAAGGACTAGCGGGAGTGGGTGAGCAGTTCTTC.

In its sample, this clonotype was seen many times. The chain uses TRBV14 and TRBJ1-5; tentatively, D is TRBD1 (6 bases). Germline V CDR1 and CDR2: SGHDN, FVKESK. The ends were cut back, 4 bases at V and 4 bases at J, with 14 bases in the middle. The CDR3 covers 15 residues. The CDR3 protein is CASSPRTDPNQPQHF. CDR3 DNA: TGTGCCAGCAGCCCCAGGACAGACCCAAATCAGCCCCAGCATTTT.

This clonotype was observed at least ten times. The rearrangement uses TRBV7-6 and TRBJ1-6; TRBD1 agrees at 10 bases. The CDR3 is 16 residues long. After removal of 1 base from V and 6 bases from J, the junction contained 3 bases not matched to a gene. The germline gives CDR1 SGHVS, CDR2 FNYEAQ. The CDR3 nucleotides read TGTGCCAGCAGCTTAGGAGACAGGGGGCTTAATTCACCCCTCCACTTT. Translation: CASSLGDRGLNSPLHF. Variable domain in full (rest from reference TRBV7-6 and TRBJ1-6): GAGVSQSPRYKVTKRGQDVALRCDPISGHVSLYWYRQALGQGPEFLTYFNYEAQQDKSGLPNDRFSAERPEGSISTLTIQRTEQRDSAMYRCASSLGDRGLNSPLHFGNGTRLTVT.

This clonotype was recorded many times. This sequence joins TRBV6-2 or TRBV6-3 and TRBJ2-1, with TRBD2 matching over 8 bases. Germline values: CDR1 MNHEY, CDR2 SVGEGT. The junction had 5 bases not matched to a gene; V was cut back by 7 bases and J by 3 bases. The CDR3 contains 14 residues. CDR3 residues: CASIEREYYNEQFF. CDR3 nucleotides: TGTGCCAGCATCGAGCGGGAGTACTACAATGAGCAGTTCTTC.

Points on this clonotype: Since no conserved phenylalanine or tryptophan closes the CDR3, a read error is the likely cause. The chain has TRBV7-9 and TRBJ2-3; D gene ambiguous. With 5 bases removed from V and 0 bases from J, the gap between germline ends came to 9 bases. The CDR3 extends over 14 amino acids. From germline, CDR1 is SEHNR and CDR2 FQNEAQ (reference sequence). This CDR3 is CASSPPGSTDTQYL. The CDR3, as DNA: TGTGCCAGCAGCCCCCCCGGCAGCACAGATACGCAGTATCTT.

This clonotype showed up just a few times. The CDR3 loop is CASSLRRGRNTEAFF. In DNA form, the CDR3 reads TGTGCCAGCAGCTTACGGCGGGGGAGAAATACTGAAGCTTTCTTT. V gene TRBV7-8 combines with J gene TRBJ1-1; a weak D match, TRBD1 (5 bases). CDR3 size: 15 residues. The germline V and J ends were trimmed by 2 bases and 5 bases, with 15 bases remaining between them. Germline CDR1 is SGHVS and CDR2 is FQNEAQ.

A few counts support this clonotype. The chain combines TRBV25-1 with TRBJ2-3; possible D gene TRBD2, 5 bases. The CDR3 runs 14 residues. Germline CDR1 MGHDK, CDR2 SYGVNS. V shed 2 bases and J shed 2 bases, with 8 bases lying between them. The CDR3 DNA sequence: TGTGCCAGCAGTGAAAAGCGGTACACAGATACGCAGTATTTT. Translating it yields CASSEKRYTDTQYF.

This clonotype was found many times. The chain joins TRBV27 to TRBJ1-6; 8 positions match TRBD1. The CDR3 has 14 residues. Germline V gene sequence: CDR1 MNHEY, CDR2 SMNVEV (reference sequence). V gave up 4 bases and J gave up 9 bases; unmatched junction bases: 5. CDR3 amino acids: CASSSGQGSSPLHF. CDR3 coding DNA: TGTGCCAGCAGTTCAGGACAGGGATCTTCACCCCTCCACTTT.

The J gene is TRBJ2-3, the V gene TRBV28; 10 bases line up with TRBD2. The CDR3 sequence is 16 residues long. The ends lost 4 bases at V and 3 bases at J; junction bases unmatched: 7. Germline CDR1 and CDR2: MDHEN and SYDVKM. CDR3 region: CASSSQAGGTTDTQYF. DNA of the CDR3: TGTGCCAGCAGTTCCCAAGCGGGAGGGACTACAGATACGCAGTATTTT.

This clonotype was counted at least ten times. This chain links TRBV6-2 or TRBV6-3 with TRBJ1-5; TRBD1 matches 7 bases. Germline CDR1 and CDR2: MNHEY and SVGEGT. The CDR3 length is 13 residues. With V trimmed by 5 bases and J by 6 bases, 4 bases remained unmatched. CDR3 in amino acids: CASSHGTAQPQHF. In DNA, the CDR3 is TGTGCCAGCAGTCACGGGACAGCTCAGCCCCAGCATTTT.

In this sample, this clonotype turned up many times. The chain carries TRBV5-6 and TRBJ2-3; D is ambiguous. CDR3 length equals 11 residues. Trimming shortened V by 6 bases and J by 5 bases, and 7 bases separated the two germline ends. CDR1 and CDR2 from the germline V gene are SGHDT and YYEEEE. For the CDR3, the DNA is TGTGCCAGCACTCGTCTAGATACGCAGTATTTT. It translates to CASTRLDTQYF.

This clonotype has at least ten counts. The chain combines TRBV29-1 with TRBJ2-5; 11 nucleotides match TRBD2. Germline V lookup: CDR1 SQVTM, CDR2 ANQGSEA. Trimming cost V 5 bases and J 2 bases; bases outside gene matches: 7. The CDR3 covers 15 residues. The CDR3 DNA reads TGCAGCGTTAGGCCTAGCGGGGGGTGGCAAGAGACCCAGTACTTC. It encodes CSVRPSGGWQETQYF.

There are many counts of this clonotype. CDR3 amino acids: CASSLGMNTEAFF. The CDR3 nucleotides read TGTGCCAGCAGCTTGGGGATGAACACTGAAGCTTTCTTT. The V gene is TRBV6-5, the J gene TRBJ1-1, with D unclear. CDR1 is MNHEY, CDR2 SVGAGI, per germline. The CDR3 runs to 13 residues. The germline V and J ends were trimmed by 6 bases and 0 bases, with 8 bases remaining between them.

The table lists this clonotype with a few counts. The chain combines TRBV6-2 or TRBV6-3 with TRBJ2-5; D gene uncertain. The CDR3 extends over 14 amino acids. Germline V gene data show CDR1 as MNHEY and CDR2 as SVGEGT. Trimming removed 5 bases from V and 5 bases from J, with 15 bases in between. CDR3 sequence (DNA): TGTGCCAGCAGTCCTCGCCTGCCCGGGGAGACCCAGTACTTC. Its translation: CASSPRLPGETQYF.

This clonotype was counted ten times or more. The chain uses TRBV27 and TRBJ1-1; unclear D gene. The CDR3 sequence is 12 residues long. Germline V gives CDR1 MNHEY, CDR2 SMNVEV (reference sequence). Trimming took 8 bases from V and 3 from J, leaving 10 bases between them. The CDR3 sequence is CASRARHTEAFF. The CDR3, as DNA: TGTGCCAGCCGTGCGCGCCACACTGAAGCTTTCTTT.

This clonotype appeared many times. The V and J genes are TRBV5-1 and TRBJ2-3; TRBD2 matches at 7 bases. Per the germline V gene, CDR1 is SGHRS and CDR2 is YFSETQ. The CDR3 runs 17 residues. V trimming: 0 bases; J trimming: 2 bases; junction bases outside the gene matches: 9. CDR3 residues: CASSLGFQREDTDTQYF. DNA of the CDR3: TGCGCCAGCAGCTTGGGGTTCCAGCGGGAAGACACAGATACGCAGTATTTT.

The chain carries TRBV30 and TRBJ1-2; tentative D call: TRBD1 (5 bases). Germline V lookup: CDR1 GTSNPN, CDR2 SVGIG (reference sequence). V was cut by 0 bases and J by 4 bases, with 9 bases left in between. This CDR3 spans 13 amino acids. CDR3 in amino acids: CAWSVLGTYGYTF. The CDR3 region has the DNA TGTGCCTGGAGTGTCCTAGGGACCTATGGCTACACCTTC. Filled out from reference TRBV30 and TRBJ1-2, the complete variable domain reads SQTIHQWPATLVQPVGSPLSLECTVEGTSNPNLYWYRQAAGRGLQLLFYSVGIGQISSEVPQNLSASRPQDRQFILSSKKLLLSDSGFYLCAWSVLGTYGYTFGSGTRLTVV.